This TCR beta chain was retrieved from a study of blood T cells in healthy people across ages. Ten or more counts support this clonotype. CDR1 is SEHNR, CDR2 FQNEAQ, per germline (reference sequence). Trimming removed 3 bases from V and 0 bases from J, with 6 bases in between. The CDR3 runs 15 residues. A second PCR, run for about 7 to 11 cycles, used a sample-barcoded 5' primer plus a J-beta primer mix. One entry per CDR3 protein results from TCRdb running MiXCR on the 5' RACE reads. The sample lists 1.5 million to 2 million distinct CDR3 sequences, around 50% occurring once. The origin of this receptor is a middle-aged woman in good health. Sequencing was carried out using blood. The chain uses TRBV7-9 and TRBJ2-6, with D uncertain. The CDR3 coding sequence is TGTGCCAGCAGCTTTCAGGTCTCTGGGGCCAACGTCCTGACTTTC. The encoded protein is CASSFQVSGANVLTF.